Presented here are 7 T cell receptor beta chains from one specimen sequenced in a study of cytomegalovirus exposure and HLA in healthy donors. PCR amplification relied on 60 Vbeta primers (plus 13 Jbeta primers). Here immunoSEQ multiplex PCR was the method, and the copy in TCRdb shows in-frame clones only, minus some. This table has under 200,000 clones, 75% to 90% appearing once. Sequences were obtained from PBMCs. The receptors originated from a human donor in good health.

The gene calls are TRBV9 and TRBJ2-3; D remains unclear. Trimming took off 0 bases at V and 0 bases at J, with 14 bases between the two ends. Germline lookup yields CDR1 SGDLS and CDR2 YYNGEE. The CDR3 spans 17 residues. CDR3 region: CASSVGIGRPSTDTQYF. The CDR3 DNA sequence: TGTGCCAGCAGCGTAGGGATTGGGCGCCCTAGCACAGATACGCAGTATTTT.

This clone came up a few times. CDR3 residues: CASSPGGSYGYTF. CDR3 DNA sequence: TGTGCCAGCAGCCCCGGGGGGTCATATGGCTACACCTTC. The rearrangement uses TRBV11-2 and TRBJ1-2; weak D call: TRBD1 (5 bases). CDR3 length: 13 residues. The V gene's germline CDR1 is SGHAT and CDR2 FQNNGV. Trimming pared 5 bases from V and 5 bases from J, leaving 12 bases between.

This sequence joins TRBV28 and TRBJ2-7, with D possibly matching TRBD1 (6 bases). The ends were cut back, 4 bases at V and 6 bases at J, with 10 bases in the middle. Germline V gene data show CDR1 as MDHEN and CDR2 as SYDVKM. The length of the CDR3 is 12 residues. The CDR3 reads CASSYRDGEQYF. The CDR3, as DNA: TGTGCCAGCAGTTACAGGGACGGCGAGCAGTACTTC.

This clone turned up a few times. The rearrangement uses TRBV7-9 and TRBJ1-1; D is undetermined. The V end was cut by 0 bases, the J end by 5 bases, with 10 bases between. Germline V lookup: CDR1 SEHNR, CDR2 FQNEAQ (reference sequence). The CDR3 length is 14 residues. The CDR3 nucleotides are TGTGCCAGCAGCTTAGCGGGGAGGGTTACTGAAGCTTTCTTT. This sequence encodes CASSLAGRVTEAFF. Combining the CDR3 with reference TRBV7-9 and TRBJ1-1 gives the whole variable domain DTGVSQNPRHKITKRGQNVTFRCDPISEHNRLYWYRQTLGQGPEFLTYFQNEAQLEKSRLLSDRFSAERPKGSFSTLEIQRTEQGDSAMYLCASSLAGRVTEAFFGQGTRLTVV.

The chain recombines TRBV7-8 with TRBJ1-4; D gene ambiguous. The CDR3 length is 14 residues. V was trimmed by 5 bases and J by 0 bases, leaving 7 bases between them. Germline V gives CDR1 SGHVS, CDR2 FQNEAQ. The CDR3 spells CASSQEATNEKLFF. The DNA for the CDR3 is TGTGCCAGCAGCCAAGAGGCAACTAATGAAAAACTGTTTTTT.

This clone has more than one count but fewer than ten. V usage is TRBV11-2 and J usage is TRBJ2-7; D might be TRBD1 (6 bases). The CDR3 runs to 15 residues. The ends were cut back, 3 bases at V and 2 bases at J, with 14 bases in the middle. From germline, CDR1 is SGHAT and CDR2 FQNNGV. Written as DNA, the CDR3 is TGTGCCAGCAGCTTTTTTGGGACAAAAACCTACGAGCAGTACTTC. Encoded protein: CASSFFGTKTYEQYF.

Here the CDR3 DNA reads TGTGCCAGCCGTCCAAGGGGGGACAGGGGGCTATGGGAGCAGTACTTC. Residues: CASRPRGDRGLWEQYF. V and J are TRBV25-1 and TRBJ2-7, with 12 bases matching TRBD1. Trimming took 8 bases from V and 7 from J; bases not matched to a gene: 15. This CDR3 comprises 16 residues. CDR1 MGHDK and CDR2 SYGVNS come from the germline V gene.